One sample yielded the 29 T cell receptor beta chains listed below, sequenced in a study. Treg sorting used a CD4+CD25+CD127-/low gate. TCRdb reanalysed the 5' RACE reads using MiXCR and keeps one entry per CDR3 protein. The data contain roughly 57,000 distinct CDR3 sequences, roughly 20% of them singletons. The specimen was tumor-infiltrating Tregs sorted from the breast tumor. The receptors were gathered from a female donor with breast cancer.

This clonotype was counted a few times. The gene calls are TRBV5-6 and TRBJ1-6; TRBD1 agrees at 9 bases. Germline V gives CDR1 SGHDT, CDR2 YYEEEE. With 5 bases clipped from V and 11 bases from J, the junction kept 8 bases outside the gene matches. CDR3 length: 14 residues. The CDR3 protein is CASRETRTGAPLHF. As DNA, the CDR3 is TGTGCCAGCAGGGAGACCAGGACAGGGGCACCCCTCCACTTT.

Ten or more counts support this clonotype. V and J are TRBV20-1 and TRBJ1-2; D is unresolved. V lost 0 bases and J lost 5, with 16 bases in between. CDR3 size: 15 residues. Germline-derived CDR1 and CDR2 are DFQATT and SNEGSKA (reference sequence). DNA of the CDR3: TGCAGTGCTAGAGATTTAACGTCCCTACATTATGGCTACACCTTC. Translated: CSARDLTSLHYGYTF.

The chain combines TRBV11-2 with TRBJ2-4; D gene ambiguous. Trimming stripped 5 bases from V and 1 base from J, with 9 bases between. The CDR3 is 14 residues long. The germline gives CDR1 SGHAT, CDR2 FQNNGV. In nucleotides, the CDR3 is TGTGCCAGCAGCGATGGTGAGGCCAAAAACATTCAGTACTTC. Its translation: CASSDGEAKNIQYF.

This rearrangement joins TRBV5-1 to TRBJ1-1; no clear D gene. The CDR3 totals 15 residues. Germline values: CDR1 SGHRS, CDR2 YFSETQ. The ends were cut back, 0 bases at V and 1 base at J, with 10 bases in the middle. The CDR3 nucleotides are TGCGCCAGCAGCTTGGTGGGCGCTCAGAACACTGAAGCTTTCTTT. Amino acids: CASSLVGAQNTEAFF.

The chain carries TRBV5-1 and TRBJ2-3; 8 positions match TRBD1. The V segment lost 0 bases and the J segment 6 bases; nucleotides outside the gene matches: 6. The CDR3 totals 15 residues. Per germline, CDR1 SGHRS and CDR2 YFSETQ. Here the CDR3 DNA reads TGCGCCAGCAGCTTGGGGACAGGGACCAGGGATACGCAGTATTTT. This encodes CASSLGTGTRDTQYF. Using reference TRBV5-1 and TRBJ2-3 for the parts outside the CDR3, the full variable domain is KAGVTQTPRYLIKTRGQQVTLSCSPISGHRSVSWYQQTPGQGLQFLFEYFSETQRNKGNFPGRFSGRQFSNSRSEMNVSTLELGDSALYLCASSLGTGTRDTQYFGPGTRLTVL.

In this sample, this clonotype turned up once. A single base separates this from a much larger clone, so it may be a read error. The chain uses TRBV5-1 and TRBJ2-7; D may be TRBD1 or TRBD2 (5 bases each). The CDR3 extends over 14 amino acids. CDR1 SGHRS and CDR2 YFSETQ come from the germline V gene. The CDR3 sequence: CANSLGEPPREQYF. Here the CDR3 DNA reads TGCGCCAACAGCTTGGGGGAACCCCCACGGGAGCAGTACTTC.

This clonotype was seen only a few times. This rearrangement joins TRBV6-1 to TRBJ1-1; 8 bases match TRBD1. The CDR3 has 13 amino acids. Germline lookup yields CDR1 MNHNS and CDR2 SASEGT. With V trimmed by 6 bases and J by 4 bases, 4 bases remained unmatched. The CDR3 sequence is CASSRDRSTEAFF. The CDR3 coding sequence is TGTGCCAGCAGCCGGGACAGGAGCACTGAAGCTTTCTTT.

The CDR3 region is CASRDTSQPQHF. Written as DNA, the CDR3 is TGTGCCAGCAGGGATACAAGTCAGCCCCAGCATTTT. This rearrangement joins TRBV28 to TRBJ1-5, with D hard to call. The CDR3 is 12 residues long. CDR1 and CDR2 (germline): MDHEN, SYDVKM. Trimming left V 6 bases short and J 6 bases short, with 9 bases between.

This clonotype has more than one count but fewer than ten. The chain uses TRBV9 and TRBJ1-2; tentative D call: TRBD1 (6 bases). In germline, CDR1 is SGDLS, CDR2 YYNGEE. CDR3 length: 14 amino acids. Trimming pared 0 bases from V and 4 bases from J, leaving 10 bases between. CDR3 coding DNA: TGTGCCAGCAGCGTAGAGGGGGGGCCCTATGGCTACACCTTC. Its protein product is CASSVEGGPYGYTF.

This clonotype was recorded a few times. This chain uses TRBV20-1 with TRBJ1-1; tentative D call: TRBD1 (6 bases). The CDR3 is 14 amino acids. V dropped 4 bases and J dropped 9 bases, with 21 bases sitting between them. Germline CDR1 and CDR2: DFQATT and SNEGSKA (reference sequence). The CDR3 is CSATFSSGGAKAFF. DNA for the CDR3: TGCAGTGCTACATTCTCATCGGGGGGCGCGAAAGCTTTCTTT.

In this sample, this clonotype turned up a few times. The chain combines TRBV5-1 with TRBJ2-1; D unclear. Germline-derived CDR1 and CDR2 are SGHRS and YFSETQ. Trimming took 0 bases from V and 0 from J, leaving 4 bases between them. The CDR3 totals 14 residues. The CDR3 sequence is CASSLDSSYNEQFF. The CDR3 DNA is TGCGCCAGCAGCTTGGACAGCTCCTACAATGAGCAGTTCTTC.

This clonotype was detected only a few times. V and J are TRBV7-2 and TRBJ2-1, with D unresolved. CDR3 length: 15 residues. V dropped 0 bases and J dropped 0 bases, with 6 bases sitting between them. Germline values: CDR1 SGHTA, CDR2 FQGNSA. The CDR3 DNA sequence: TGTGCCAGCAGCTTAGCGGTTTCCTCCTACAATGAGCAGTTCTTC. The encoded protein is CASSLAVSSYNEQFF.

This chain links TRBV5-5 with TRBJ1-4; a weak D match, TRBD1 (6 bases). V dropped 5 bases and J dropped 7 bases, with 21 bases sitting between them. CDR1 is SGHKS and CDR2 is YYEKEE in the germline V gene (reference sequence). The CDR3 loop spans 16 amino acids. The CDR3 spells CASSSGQGNRGEKLFF. In DNA form, the CDR3 reads TGTGCCAGCAGTTCGGGACAAGGAAACCGTGGTGAAAAACTGTTTTTT. Looking up the rest from reference TRBV5-5 and TRBJ1-4 gives the full variable domain: DAGVTQSPTHLIKTRGQQVTLRCSPISGHKSVSWYQQVLGQGPQFIFQYYEKEERGRGNFPDRFSARQFPNYSSELNVNALLLGDSALYLCASSSGQGNRGEKLFFGSGTQLSVL.

This clonotype has a handful of counts. This CDR3 is CASSEYKGDNEKLFF. The CDR3 DNA sequence: TGTGCCAGCAGTGAATATAAAGGGGATAATGAAAAACTGTTTTTT. The chain couples TRBV25-1 to TRBJ1-4; possible D gene TRBD1, 5 bases. Per germline, CDR1 MGHDK and CDR2 SYGVNS. Deletions cut 0 bases from V and 4 bases from J, with 9 bases between. CDR3 size: 15 residues.

This clonotype was recorded a few times. The chain employs TRBV7-6 and TRBJ2-5; TRBD2 matches 11 bases. CDR3 length: 15 residues. J was trimmed by 5 bases and V by 6 bases; bases with no gene match: 8. CDR1 is SGHVS, CDR2 FNYEAQ, per germline. The CDR3 DNA sequence: TGTGCCAGCAGGGCCACTAGCGGGGGACCGGAGACCCAGTACTTC. As protein: CASRATSGGPETQYF.

Many counts were recorded for this clonotype. The chain has TRBV6-2 or TRBV6-3 and TRBJ2-7; D unresolved. The CDR3 contains 14 residues. V lost 4 bases to trimming and J lost 4 bases, with 14 bases between them. CDR1 and CDR2 from the germline V gene are MNHEY and SVGEGT. CDR3 residues: CASSFLGGSYEQYF. The CDR3 bases are TGTGCCAGCAGTTTTCTAGGCGGCTCTTACGAGCAGTACTTC.

This clonotype came up a few times. The V call is TRBV29-1, the J call TRBJ1-3; D gene unclear. This CDR3 is 14 amino acids long. V lost 7 bases and J lost 4, with 17 bases in between. Germline lookup yields CDR1 SQVTM and CDR2 ANQGSEA. DNA for the CDR3: TGCAGCGCCCCGTTTCAGGAGTTGGGAAACACCATATATTTT. This gives the protein CSAPFQELGNTIYF.

This clonotype occurred a few times. The chain is built from TRBV20-1 and TRBJ2-1, with 7 bases identical to TRBD1. V lost 6 bases to trimming and J lost 3 bases; unmatched junction nucleotides: 8. The CDR3 extends over 14 amino acids. From germline, CDR1 is DFQATT and CDR2 SNEGSKA (reference sequence). The CDR3 sequence: CSAQKGQVYNEQFF. The CDR3 DNA is TGCAGTGCACAAAAAGGACAGGTCTACAATGAGCAGTTCTTC.

In its sample, this clonotype was seen many times. This sequence joins TRBV12-3 or TRBV12-4 and TRBJ1-2; D not resolved. The CDR3 covers 13 residues. V was shortened by 2 bases and J by 8 bases, with 12 bases between the two germline ends. CDR3 sequence (DNA): TGTGCCAGCAGTTTAATCCTACAACAAGGCTACACCTTC. The encoded protein is CASSLILQQGYTF.

The chain employs TRBV20-1 and TRBJ1-6; D remains unclear. Germline loops: CDR1 DFQATT, CDR2 SNEGSKA (reference sequence). V was trimmed by 1 base and J by 8 bases, leaving 15 bases between them. The CDR3 runs to 15 residues. For the CDR3, the DNA is TGCAGTGCTAGAGGAGGGTCCCCACGGGATTCACCCCTCCACTTT. Translated, it gives CSARGGSPRDSPLHF.

This chain connects TRBV15 to TRBJ1-2; 9 nucleotides match TRBD1. Germline V CDR1 and CDR2: LNHNV, YYDKDF (reference sequence). The CDR3 spans 14 residues. The V and J ends lost 5 bases and 4 bases, in that order; junction bases with no gene match: 5. The CDR3 region is CATSLTGGSYGYTF. The CDR3 nucleotides are TGTGCCACCAGCCTGACAGGGGGTAGCTATGGCTACACCTTC.

There are many counts of this clonotype. V is TRBV4-1 and J is TRBJ2-6; TRBD1 agrees at 8 bases. The junction had 5 bases not matched to a gene; V was cut back by 1 base and J by 0 bases. CDR1 and CDR2 (germline): MGHRA, YSYEKL. The CDR3 is made up of 18 amino acids. The CDR3 bases are TGCGCCAGCAGCCAAGTTCCGGGACAGGTCTCTGGGGCCAACGTCCTGACTTTC. Its translation is CASSQVPGQVSGANVLTF.

The chain recombines TRBV7-6 with TRBJ2-7; 9 bases align to TRBD1. Looked up from germline, CDR1 is SGHVS and CDR2 is FNYEAQ. This CDR3 has 16 residues. The V and J ends lost 3 bases and 6 bases, in that order; junction bases with no gene match: 12. The CDR3 sequence: CASSFSSGQGGGEQYF. Here the CDR3 DNA reads TGTGCCAGCAGCTTCTCCTCGGGACAGGGAGGTGGCGAGCAGTACTTC.

The V gene is TRBV7-2, the J gene TRBJ1-5; TRBD1 agrees at 7 bases. The J segment lost 13 bases and the V segment lost 0 bases, leaving 9 bases of the junction unmatched. Germline V gives CDR1 SGHTA, CDR2 FQGNSA. The CDR3 is 14 amino acids. For the CDR3, the DNA is TGTGCCAGCAGCTTAGCGGGACAGACCTCACGTCAGCATTTT. It is translated as CASSLAGQTSRQHF.

As to this clonotype: Just one base apart from a much larger clone, this may be a read error. This chain joins TRBV5-1 and TRBJ2-5, with no clear D. The CDR3 contains 13 residues. The germline gives CDR1 SGHRS, CDR2 YFSETQ. The CDR3 DNA reads as TGCGCCAGCAGCCCGTCGGGCGAAGAGACCCAGTGCTTC. It translates to CASSPSGEETQCF. Full variable domain (missing parts from reference TRBV5-1 and TRBJ2-5): KAGVTQTPRYLIKTRGQQVTLSCSPISGHRSVSWYQQTPGQGLQFLFEYFSETQRNKGNFPGRFSGRQFSNSRSEMNVSTLELGDSALYLCASSPSGEETQCFGPGTRLLVL.

About this clonotype itself: A junction end diverges from the germline sequence, so it may reflect a read error. The chain carries TRBV5-1 and TRBJ1-1; a possible D gene is TRBD1 (5 bases). CDR1 is SGHRS and CDR2 is YFSETQ in the germline V gene. The CDR3 spans 14 residues. The CDR3 DNA is TGCGCCAGCAACTTGGGGGGAAAACTAAACGGAGCTTTCTTT. Translation: CASNLGGKLNGAFF. Using reference TRBV5-1 and TRBJ1-1 for the parts outside the CDR3, the full variable domain is KAGVTQTPRYLIKTRGQQVTLSCSPISGHRSVSWYQQTPGQGLQFLFEYFSETQRNKGNFPGRFSGRQFSNSRSEMNVSTLELGDSALYLCASNLGGKLNGAFFGQGTRLTVV.

This clonotype was found a few times. The CDR3 is CATSRDRNQPQHF. DNA for the CDR3: TGTGCCACCAGCAGAGATCGAAATCAGCCCCAGCATTTT. The chain recombines TRBV15 with TRBJ1-5; D not resolved. The CDR3 length is 13 residues. Trimming removed 0 bases from V and 4 bases from J, with 4 bases in between. Per the germline V gene, CDR1 is LNHNV and CDR2 is YYDKDF (reference sequence). The full variable domain, with the rest looked up from reference TRBV15 and TRBJ1-5, is DAMVIQNPRYQVTQFGKPVTLSCSQTLNHNVMYWYQQKSSQAPKLLFHYYDKDFNNEADTPDNFQSRRPNTSFCFLDIRSPGLGDTAMYLCATSRDRNQPQHFGDGTRLSIL.

This clonotype is categorized as medium-sized. This chain uses TRBV28 with TRBJ2-7, with 7 bases lining up with TRBD1. Germline values: CDR1 MDHEN, CDR2 SYDVKM. V gave up 4 bases and J gave up 3 bases; unmatched junction bases: 9. The CDR3 runs to 15 residues. The CDR3 protein is CASSSPLGGGYEQYF. The CDR3, as DNA: TGTGCCAGCAGTTCACCCCTAGGGGGCGGCTACGAGCAGTACTTC.

This clonotype showed up just a few times. V and J are TRBV15 and TRBJ2-4, with TRBD1 matching over 8 bases. Germline trimming cut 10 bases from V and 4 bases from J; bases unmatched to any gene: 6. Germline loops: CDR1 LNHNV, CDR2 YYDKDF (reference sequence). The CDR3 spans 13 residues. The CDR3 region is CASSDREKNIQYF. The CDR3 DNA is TGTGCCAGCTCGGACAGGGAAAAAAACATTCAGTACTTC.